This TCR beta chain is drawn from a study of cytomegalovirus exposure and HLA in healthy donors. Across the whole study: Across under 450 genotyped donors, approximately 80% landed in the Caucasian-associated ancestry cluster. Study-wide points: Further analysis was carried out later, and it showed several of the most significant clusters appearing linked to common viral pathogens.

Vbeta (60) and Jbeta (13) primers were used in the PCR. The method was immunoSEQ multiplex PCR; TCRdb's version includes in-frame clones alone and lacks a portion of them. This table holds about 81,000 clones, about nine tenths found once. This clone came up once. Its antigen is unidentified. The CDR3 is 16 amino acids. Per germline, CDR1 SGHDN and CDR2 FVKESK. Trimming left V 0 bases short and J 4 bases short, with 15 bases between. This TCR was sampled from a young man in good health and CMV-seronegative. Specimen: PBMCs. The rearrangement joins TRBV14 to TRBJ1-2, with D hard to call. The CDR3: CASSQDPFSSAYGYTF. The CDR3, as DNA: TGTGCCAGCAGCCAAGATCCCTTCAGTAGCGCCTATGGCTACACCTTC.